The 25 T cell receptor beta chains below were found in one sample sequenced in a study of radiotherapy plus CTLA-4 blockade in lung cancer. Profiling relied on immunoSEQ multiplex PCR, and the TCRdb table lists in-frame clones only, not all of them. Seen here are 81,000 or so clones, about 79% observed once, and the top ten hold roughly 23%. The source was peripheral blood, collected from a patient treated with radiotherapy plus ipilimumab. These receptors were taken from a human donor with non-small cell lung cancer whose response to radiotherapy plus ipilimumab could not be evaluated. Some clones in this sample may be carry-over from other donors' samples.

The gene calls are TRBV7-9 and TRBJ1-2; D unresolved. Trimming removed 2 bases at V and 8 bases at J, with 9 bases between. This CDR3 region has 12 residues. In germline, CDR1 is SEHNR, CDR2 FQNEAQ (reference sequence). The CDR3 sequence is CASSLLNSGYTF. The CDR3 DNA follows: TGTGCCAGCAGCTTATTAAATAGCGGCTACACCTTC.

The V and J genes are TRBV7-9 and TRBJ1-1, with unresolved D. The CDR3 runs to 15 residues. The V end was cut by 5 bases, the J end by 1 base, with 14 bases between. The germline gives CDR1 SEHNR, CDR2 FQNEAQ (reference sequence). The CDR3 nucleotides are TGTGCCAGCAGCCCACGCCGAGGCCCGAACACTGAAGCTTTCTTT. It translates to CASSPRRGPNTEAFF.

A single count supports this clone. This chain joins TRBV14 and TRBJ1-6, with D possibly TRBD1 on 6 matching bases. Trimming cost V 6 bases and J 10 bases, with 19 bases left between them. The CDR3 loop spans 15 amino acids. The germline V gene encodes CDR1 SGHDN and CDR2 FVKESK. The CDR3 nucleotides read TGTGCCAGCAGTATTGGGCGGGGGCTTTGGTCACCCCTCCACTTT. This gives the protein CASSIGRGLWSPLHF. The full variable domain, rest sourced from reference TRBV14 and TRBJ1-6, is EAGVTQFPSHSVIEKGQTVTLRCDPISGHDNLYWYRRVMGKEIKFLLHFVKESKQDESGMPNNRFLAERTGGTYSTLKVQPAELEDSGVYFCASSIGRGLWSPLHFGNGTRLTVT.

The J gene is TRBJ1-2, the V gene TRBV19; 8 bases match TRBD1. The CDR3 loop spans 13 amino acids. Germline CDR1 LNHDA, CDR2 SQIVND (reference sequence). J gave up 6 bases and V 4 bases, and 4 bases lay outside the gene matches. The CDR3 here is CASSTTDRDGYTF. The CDR3 DNA sequence: TGTGCCAGTAGTACTACGGACAGGGATGGCTACACCTTC.

The chain carries TRBV5-4 and TRBJ1-6; no clear D. CDR3 length: 14 residues. Germline V CDR1 and CDR2: SGHNT, YYREEE (reference sequence). V was pared by 0 bases and J by 9 bases, with 10 bases between. This CDR3 is CASSLETTGSPLHF. The CDR3 DNA is TGTGCCAGCAGCTTGGAGACCACGGGTTCACCCCTCCACTTT.

The chain employs TRBV6-1 and TRBJ1-2; 7 bases map to TRBD1. The CDR3 has 17 residues. V lost 4 bases to trimming and J lost 6 bases; unmatched junction nucleotides: 17. The germline CDR1 and CDR2 sequences are MNHNS and SASEGT. The CDR3 sequence is CASSVGDAGQLDDGYTF. The CDR3 nucleotides are TGTGCCAGCAGTGTAGGGGATGCGGGACAGCTTGACGATGGCTACACCTTC.

This clone has a single count. V and J are TRBV7-3 and TRBJ1-1, with TRBD1 identical over 9 bases. Losses at the gene ends were 4 bases for V and 1 base for J; bases not matched to a gene: 1. CDR1 SGHTA and CDR2 FQGTGA come from the germline V gene. The CDR3 sequence is 14 residues long. Written as DNA, the CDR3 is TGTGCCAGCAGCTCACAGGGGGCGAACACTGAAGCTTTCTTT. Protein product: CASSSQGANTEAFF. The entire variable domain, with the rest obtained from reference TRBV7-3 and TRBJ1-1, is as follows: GAGVSQTPSNKVTEKGKYVELRCDPISGHTALYWYRQSLGQGPEFLIYFQGTGAADDSGLPNDRFFAVRPEGSVSTLKIQRTERGDSAVYLCASSSQGANTEAFFGQGTRLTVV.

The chain has TRBV4-2 and TRBJ2-7; D perhaps matches TRBD2 (5 bases). V gave up 1 base and J gave up 5 bases, with 18 bases separating them. The CDR3 sequence is 16 residues long. CDR1 LGHNA and CDR2 YNFKEQ come from the germline V gene. CDR3 region: CASSQALSPGRNEQYF. The CDR3 region has the DNA TGTGCCAGCAGCCAAGCCTTAAGTCCGGGAAGAAACGAGCAGTACTTC.

A single count supports this clone. This sequence joins TRBV7-3 and TRBJ2-2; 7 bases align to TRBD1. The germline CDR1 and CDR2 sequences are SGHTA and FQGTGA. The length of the CDR3 is 13 residues. DNA of the CDR3: TGTGCTGACAGGGCCGCGAACACCGGGGAGCTGTTTTTT. Its translation is CADRAANTGELFF.

The rearrangement links TRBV7-4 to TRBJ1-3, with 10 positions matching TRBD1. Germline CDR1 reads SGHVT; CDR2 reads SQSDAQ. The junction had 9 bases not matched to a gene; V was cut back by 3 bases and J by 4 bases. There are 17 residues in the CDR3. The CDR3 nucleotides are TGTGCCAGCAGCTTGTACTCTGGGACAGGGGCGGGAAACACCATATATTTT. The encoded protein is CASSLYSGTGAGNTIYF.

The rearrangement links TRBV6-5 to TRBJ2-7, with 7 bases aligning to TRBD1. Germline V CDR1 and CDR2: MNHEY, SVGAGI. The CDR3 contains 14 residues. The V segment lost 6 bases and the J segment 3 bases; nucleotides outside the gene matches: 8. CDR3 bases: TGTGCCAGCAGGACCGGGACAGCAATCTACGAGCAGTACTTC. Protein sequence: CASRTGTAIYEQYF.

The chain couples TRBV9 to TRBJ1-2, with 8 bases fitting TRBD1. The J segment lost 1 base and the V segment lost 6 bases, leaving 11 bases of the junction unmatched. CDR3 size: 16 residues. Germline V gene data show CDR1 as SGDLS and CDR2 as YYNGEE. As DNA, the CDR3 is TGTGCCAGCACCATGACAGGGGACCAAATTAACTATGGCTACACCTTC. Translated, it gives CASTMTGDQINYGYTF.

The J gene is TRBJ1-2, the V gene TRBV2; 7 positions match TRBD1. The germline CDR1 and CDR2 sequences are SNHLY and FYNNEI. The CDR3 is 14 amino acids. V lost 7 bases, J lost 1 base, and 6 bases stayed unmatched. Here the CDR3 reads CASTGTALNYGYTF. CDR3 nucleotide sequence: TGTGCCAGCACCGGGACAGCCCTTAACTATGGCTACACCTTC.

The CDR3 here is CASSESSGDIYNEQFF. For the CDR3, the DNA is TGTGCCAGCAGTGAGAGTAGCGGGGACATTTACAATGAGCAGTTCTTC. The genes are TRBV2 and TRBJ2-1, with TRBD2 matching over 8 bases. CDR1 SNHLY and CDR2 FYNNEI come from the germline V gene. CDR3 size: 16 residues. The V segment lost 3 bases and the J segment 4 bases; nucleotides outside the gene matches: 8.

This CDR3 reads CASSQATANTEAFF. Here the CDR3 DNA reads TGCGCCAGCAGCCAAGCGACAGCGAACACTGAAGCTTTCTTT. The rearrangement joins TRBV4-1 to TRBJ1-1, with a tentative D call TRBD1 (5 bases). The CDR3 has 14 residues. Germline CDR1 MGHRA, CDR2 YSYEKL. The V end lost 1 base, the J end lost 1 base, and 7 bases lay between the germline ends.

This clone has just a few counts. The V and J genes are TRBV7-9 and TRBJ1-3, with TRBD1 as a possible D gene (5 bases). The germline gives CDR1 SEHNR, CDR2 FQNEAQ (reference sequence). CDR3 length equals 16 residues. The V end lost 2 bases, the J end lost 0 bases, and 11 bases lay between the germline ends. This CDR3 reads CASSLKEGISGNTIYF. DNA for the CDR3: TGTGCCAGCAGCTTAAAGGAGGGGATCTCTGGAAACACCATATATTTT.

The V gene is TRBV2, the J gene TRBJ1-1, with unresolved D. Germline V gene lookup returns CDR1 SNHLY and CDR2 FYNNEI. V gave up 8 bases and J gave up 0 bases, with 19 bases separating them. This CDR3 contains 16 residues. The CDR3, as DNA: TGTGCCAGCGGACCCCCGGGCGCGGGGATGAACACTGAAGCTTTCTTT. It yields the protein CASGPPGAGMNTEAFF.

A word on this clone: This sample also contains other DNA sequences that code for the same CDR3. V usage is TRBV21-1 and J usage is TRBJ1-6. TRBV21-1 is an annotated pseudogene. The CDR3 is made up of 16 amino acids. In DNA form, the CDR3 reads TGTGCCAGCAGCAAAGAGATCGAGGCGGGCAATTCCCCCCTCCACTTT. Its protein product is CASSKEIEAGNSPLHF.

This chain uses TRBV5-4 with TRBJ2-1; D is possibly TRBD1 (6 bases). The CDR3 totals 15 residues. The germline V gene has CDR1 SGHNT and CDR2 YYREEE (reference sequence). Between the trimmed V and J ends, which lost 1 base and 7 bases, there was a span of 15 bases. This CDR3 reads CASSLRQGTGNEQFF. In DNA form, the CDR3 reads TGTGCCAGCAGCTTGAGGCAGGGGACGGGGAATGAGCAGTTCTTC.

The rearrangement uses TRBV12-5 and TRBJ2-2; a possible D gene is TRBD2 (5 bases). The V and J ends lost 9 bases and 5 bases respectively, with 10 bases between them. This CDR3 spans 12 amino acids. CDR1 and CDR2 from the germline V gene are LGHNT and FRNRAP. CDR3 coding DNA: TGTGCTAGCCGGGAAGGTACCGGGGAGCTGTTTTTT. It is translated as CASREGTGELFF.

V gene TRBV19 combines with J gene TRBJ2-5; 16 bases map to TRBD2. Germline CDR1 and CDR2: LNHDA and SQIVND (reference sequence). The J segment lost 7 bases and the V segment lost 1 base, leaving 6 bases of the junction unmatched. The CDR3 loop spans 17 amino acids. CDR3 loop: CASSIVGTSGGVGTQYF. CDR3 bases: TGTGCCAGTAGTATAGTTGGGACTAGCGGGGGGGTAGGGACCCAGTACTTC.

The chain has TRBV11-2 and TRBJ1-1, with D possibly matching TRBD1 (5 bases). This CDR3 has 14 amino acids. Germline CDR1 SGHAT, CDR2 FQNNGV. Trimming removed 4 bases at V and 0 bases at J, with 9 bases between. The CDR3 is CASSWGTVNTEAFF. The CDR3 DNA reads TGTGCCAGCAGCTGGGGCACGGTGAACACTGAAGCTTTCTTT.

The rearrangement links TRBV18 to TRBJ1-4; D is perhaps TRBD1 (6 bases). CDR1 is KGHSH, CDR2 LQKENI, per germline. This CDR3 is built from 14 residues. Between the trimmed V and J ends, which lost 5 bases and 7 bases, there was a span of 14 bases. This CDR3 is CASSVQGWVEKLFF. The CDR3 DNA reads as TGTGCCAGCTCAGTACAGGGCTGGGTTGAAAAACTGTTTTTT.

This clone was detected only a few times. The rearrangement links TRBV2 to TRBJ1-1; 8 bases map to TRBD1. The CDR3 has 13 residues. The V gene's germline CDR1 is SNHLY and CDR2 FYNNEI. V lost 4 bases, J lost 5 bases, and 3 bases stayed unmatched. In DNA, the CDR3 is TGTGCCAGCAGTGGACAGGGGAGAACTGAAGCTTTCTTT. It translates to CASSGQGRTEAFF.

The V call is TRBV4-1, the J call TRBJ2-3; TRBD2 matches 8 bases. After removal of 4 bases from V and 0 bases from J, the junction contained 18 bases not matched to a gene. This CDR3 comprises 20 residues. CDR1 and CDR2 (germline): MGHRA, YSYEKL. The CDR3 sequence: CASSPSRGAGAARSTDTQYF. In DNA form, the CDR3 reads TGCGCCAGCAGCCCCTCTCGAGGAGCGGGGGCTGCAAGGAGCACAGATACGCAGTATTTT.